Listed here are 12 T cell receptor beta chains from one sample, sequenced in a study of T-cell reconstitution after alpha-beta-depleted transplantation in children. The TCRbeta library incorporated unique molecular identifiers. TCRdb ran MiXCR on the PCR reads and lists one entry per CDR3 protein. The data hold about 580,000 distinct CDR3 sequences, with more than 20% observed a single time. The sequenced sample was PBMCs, mostly from graft donor cells, obtained 360 days after TCRalphabeta/CD19-depleted stem cell transplant. These receptors were obtained from a boy younger than two who had a stem cell transplant for acute myeloid leukemia, so the T cells may come from the graft donor.

This chain's CDR3 is CASSTSGAPYNEQFF. The DNA of the CDR3 is TGCGCCAGCAGTACGAGCGGAGCCCCCTACAATGAGCAGTTCTTC. The chain has TRBV10-2 and TRBJ2-1; possible D gene TRBD2, 5 bases. Germline lookup yields CDR1 WSHSY and CDR2 SAAADI. V gave up 5 bases and J gave up 2 bases, with 13 bases separating them. CDR3 length: 15 residues.

V and J are TRBV20-1 and TRBJ2-7; D possibly uses TRBD1 or TRBD2 (6 bases each). CDR1 and CDR2 from the germline V gene are DFQATT and SNEGSKA (reference sequence). V was clipped by 2 bases and J by 0 bases, with 17 bases between them. The length of the CDR3 is 16 residues. CDR3 DNA: TGCAGTGCTAGACAGTACAATTGGGGGGCCTCCTACGAGCAGTACTTC. Encoded protein: CSARQYNWGASYEQYF.

A few counts support this clonotype. The V and J genes are TRBV6-1 and TRBJ1-2; D unclear. Germline CDR1 MNHNS, CDR2 SASEGT. The CDR3 totals 13 residues. V was cut by 6 bases and J by 9 bases, with 17 bases left in between. The chain's CDR3 is CASSPDGLWSYTF. CDR3 in DNA: TGTGCCAGCAGCCCGGACGGGCTATGGAGCTACACCTTC.

CDR3 amino acids: CSVSHGGNSPLHF. The CDR3 DNA reads TGCAGCGTCTCCCACGGGGGCAATTCACCCCTCCACTTT. The chain uses TRBV29-1 and TRBJ1-6; D perhaps matches TRBD1 (6 bases). The V gene lost 6 bases and the J gene lost 7 bases, with 13 bases spanning the gap. The CDR3 totals 13 residues. Germline CDR1 is SQVTM and CDR2 is ANQGSEA.

This clonotype was counted many times. The CDR3 DNA is TGCAGTGCTAGAGATTGGTTTCGGGACAGTCAAGAGACCCAGTACTTC. Its translation is CSARDWFRDSQETQYF. The gene calls are TRBV20-1 and TRBJ2-5, with 7 nucleotides matching TRBD1. Germline V lookup: CDR1 DFQATT, CDR2 SNEGSKA (reference sequence). V dropped 0 bases and J dropped 2; count of bases not matched to a gene: 9. This CDR3 is 16 amino acids long.

This clonotype was observed a few times. This sequence joins TRBV20-1 and TRBJ2-3, with D perhaps matching TRBD2 (6 bases). The CDR3 totals 14 residues. V lost 6 bases to trimming and J lost 2 bases, with 15 bases between them. Germline V gene sequence: CDR1 DFQATT, CDR2 SNEGSKA (reference sequence). Written as DNA, the CDR3 is TGCAGTGCCACTGGCGGGGCCAACACAGATACGCAGTATTTT. Translated, it gives CSATGGANTDTQYF.

The chain combines TRBV7-2 with TRBJ2-2; TRBD2 might be the D (5 bases). The ends were cut back, 5 bases at V and 1 base at J, with 11 bases in the middle. The CDR3 covers 15 residues. Germline CDR1 and CDR2: SGHTA and FQGNSA. CDR3 sequence (DNA): TGTGCCAGCAGCCGGGGAGCAGGGAACACCGGGGAGCTGTTTTTT. Encoded protein: CASSRGAGNTGELFF.

Of note for this clonotype: A read error is possible here, since a much larger clone lies one base away. CDR3 nucleotide sequence: TGCAGTGTTACCGGACAGGACACAGATACGCAGTTTTTT. Encoded protein: CSVTGQDTDTQFF. The rearrangement links TRBV20-1 to TRBJ2-3; 7 positions match TRBD1. The CDR3 totals 13 residues. Germline CDR1 is DFQATT and CDR2 is SNEGSKA (reference sequence).

This clonotype has only a few counts. The chain couples TRBV20-1 to TRBJ2-2; 8 bases align to TRBD1. CDR3 size: 14 residues. The V and J ends lost 0 bases and 6 bases, in that order; junction bases with no gene match: 3. Germline lookup yields CDR1 DFQATT and CDR2 SNEGSKA (reference sequence). CDR3 region: CSARDDRGPGELFF. The CDR3 DNA is TGCAGTGCTAGAGATGACAGGGGACCCGGGGAGCTGTTTTTT.

This clonotype was seen at least ten times. The chain joins TRBV20-1 to TRBJ1-2; D remains ambiguous. The CDR3 length is 13 residues. Germline assignment: CDR1 DFQATT and CDR2 SNEGSKA (reference sequence). V gave up 0 bases and J gave up 4 bases, with 9 bases separating them. The CDR3 bases are TGCAGTGCTAGAGATCGGCAGATCTATGGCTACACCTTC. This encodes CSARDRQIYGYTF.

J is TRBJ1-2 and V is TRBV20-1; D possibly corresponds to TRBD1 (5 bases). Germline values: CDR1 DFQATT, CDR2 SNEGSKA (reference sequence). The V end was cut by 0 bases, the J end by 7 bases, with 15 bases between. This CDR3 has 14 amino acids. CDR3 loop: CSAREPGGYGGYTF. CDR3 bases: TGCAGTGCTAGAGAGCCGGGGGGGTATGGTGGCTACACCTTC.

This clonotype was counted a single time. This sequence joins TRBV12-3 or TRBV12-4 and TRBJ2-7, with D maybe TRBD2 (5 bases). Trimming took 4 bases from V and 0 from J, leaving 10 bases between them. The CDR3 is 14 amino acids. This CDR3 is CASSSERNSYEQYF. Written as DNA, the CDR3 is TGTGCCAGCAGTTCAGAGCGGAACTCCTACGAGCAGTACTTC.